This TCR beta chain was profiled in a study of metastatic and nonmetastatic thyroid tumors. Study context: Samples came from malignant and benign thyroid patients, and repertoires were compared across blood and tumor or nodule tissue.

The CDR3 sequence is 15 residues long. Germline V CDR1 and CDR2: DFQATT, SNEGSKA (reference sequence). V lost 5 bases and J lost 3; bases outside the gene matches: 12. All patients reached thyroid surgery having received no treatment beforehand. This clone was seen repeatedly, ten times or more. Its specificity is not known. Using MiXCR, TCRdb reanalyzed the PCR reads. The sample has roughly 33,000 clones; over 15% are singletons. Study results and caveats: Benign nodules were reported to have significantly lower TCR beta diversity than malignant thyroid tumors, in blood and tumor.

The TCR sequence derives from a female donor with papillary thyroid cancer or a benign thyroid nodule (not recorded which). Some clones in this sample may be carry-over from other donors' samples. Sample: blood. The V call is TRBV20-1, the J call TRBJ2-5, with TRBD1 matching over 7 bases. The CDR3 reads CSAPEMGQGEETQYF. For the CDR3, the DNA is TGCAGTGCTCCTGAAATGGGCCAGGGGGAAGAGACCCAGTACTTC.